Below, 3 T cell receptor beta chains from the same sample are listed, as sequenced in a study of cytomegalovirus exposure and HLA in healthy donors. 60 Vbeta and 13 Jbeta primers were used in PCR. Generated by immunoSEQ multiplex PCR, the TCRdb table keeps only in-frame clones and is missing some. Counted here are approximately 170,000 clones, roughly four fifths occurring once; the ten biggest clones make up about 1.4%. Sequenced material: PBMCs. These receptors were taken from a man in his forties or fifties in good health and CMV-seronegative.

The rearrangement joins TRBV11-2 to TRBJ2-7; D gene unclear. Trimming pared 1 base from V and 6 bases from J, leaving 7 bases between. Germline V gene sequence: CDR1 SGHAT, CDR2 FQNNGV. This CDR3 contains 12 residues. The CDR3 DNA reads as TGTGCCAGCAGCTTAGCCCAGGCCGAGCAGTACTTC. Protein product: CASSLAQAEQYF.

The chain combines TRBV15 with TRBJ2-7; D unresolved. This CDR3 region has 13 residues. CDR1 is LNHNV and CDR2 is YYDKDF in the germline V gene (reference sequence). The V end lost 4 bases, the J end lost 2 bases, and 9 bases lay between the germline ends. CDR3 DNA sequence: TGTGCCACCAGCATGGGCTCAGCCTACGAGCAGTACTTC. Amino acid sequence: CATSMGSAYEQYF. Full variable domain (remainder filled in from reference TRBV15 and TRBJ2-7): DAMVIQNPRYQVTQFGKPVTLSCSQTLNHNVMYWYQQKSSQAPKLLFHYYDKDFNNEADTPDNFQSRRPNTSFCFLDIRSPGLGDTAMYLCATSMGSAYEQYFGPGTRLTVT.

The chain recombines TRBV7-3 with TRBJ2-1; 8 bases line up with TRBD1. Per the germline V gene, CDR1 is SGHTA and CDR2 is FQGTGA. The CDR3 length is 12 residues. With 5 bases clipped from V and 8 bases from J, the junction kept 2 bases outside the gene matches. The CDR3 nucleotides read TGTGCCAGCAGCGGACAGGGACATGAGCAGTTCTTC. Residues: CASSGQGHEQFF.